The 13 T cell receptor beta chains below come from one sample, sequenced in a study of blood T cell repertoires in COVID-19 (dated by TCRdb to the early 2020s). Libraries were constructed by the immunoSEQ multiplex PCR assay. What TCRdb holds here is the immuneACCESS table cut down to in-frame rearrangements. Part of the clones is not present; checked against another copy, under half of the missing clones reflect an unresolved V gene, and the others are unexplained. The sample records some 190,000 clones, about 85% of which are singletons. The ten largest clonotypes hold 18% of the sample. The specimen sequenced was peripheral blood. The receptor source for this set is a person between 65 and 79 years old with COVID-19, enrolled during active disease.

The chain joins TRBV6-5 to TRBJ1-1; TRBD1 is a possible D gene (6 bases). Germline CDR1 is MNHEY and CDR2 is SVGAGI. The germline V and J ends were trimmed by 6 bases and 6 bases, with 14 bases remaining between them. This CDR3 has 13 amino acids. The CDR3 bases are TGTGCCAGCAGCCCCACAGGGATCGCTGAAGCTTTCTTT. Amino acid sequence: CASSPTGIAEAFF.

The chain employs TRBV6-5 and TRBJ2-7; 11 nucleotides match TRBD1. In germline, CDR1 is MNHEY, CDR2 SVGAGI. The CDR3 runs to 14 residues. Trimming at V came to 6 bases and at J to 0 bases, leaving 1 base not matched to a gene. The CDR3 region is CASRGTGGSYEQYF. The DNA of the CDR3 is TGTGCCAGCAGGGGGACAGGGGGCTCCTACGAGCAGTACTTC.

The chain employs TRBV14 and TRBJ1-3; D is ambiguous. The germline gives CDR1 SGHDN, CDR2 FVKESK. The CDR3 runs to 13 residues. V lost 2 bases and J 1 base, leaving 3 bases between the germline ends. The chain's CDR3 is CASSQPSGNTIYF. CDR3 nucleotides: TGTGCCAGCAGCCAACCATCTGGAAACACCATATATTTT.

This chain connects TRBV6-5 to TRBJ1-6, with D tentatively TRBD1 (5 bases). V lost 2 bases, J lost 2 bases, and 7 bases lay in between. The CDR3 is 15 residues long. Germline loops: CDR1 MNHEY, CDR2 SVGAGI. CDR3 sequence reads: CASSYRGAYNSPLHF. CDR3 nucleotide sequence: TGTGCCAGCAGTTACCGGGGGGCCTATAATTCACCCCTCCACTTT.

The chain joins TRBV4-2 to TRBJ2-7; 7 bases are a match to TRBD2. The CDR3 sequence is 16 residues long. CDR1 is LGHNA and CDR2 is YNFKEQ in the germline V gene. V lost 0 bases and J lost 3; bases outside the gene matches: 8. The CDR3 region is CASSQEAGLSYYEQYF. CDR3 DNA: TGTGCCAGCAGCCAAGAGGCGGGACTAAGCTACTACGAGCAGTACTTC.

This clone was recorded a few times. The chain has TRBV5-1 and TRBJ2-7, with TRBD2 identical over 8 bases. CDR3 size: 15 residues. The trim removed 4 bases at V and 6 bases at J, leaving 12 bases unmatched. The germline CDR1 and CDR2 sequences are SGHRS and YFSETQ. The DNA for the CDR3 is TGCGCCAGCAGCGGAGGAGGTGGGGCGGGAGGCGAGCAGTACTTC. Translating it yields CASSGGGGAGGEQYF.

J is TRBJ1-5 and V is TRBV27, with 12 bases identical to TRBD1. CDR3 size: 13 residues. V trimming: 5 bases; J trimming: 7 bases; junction bases outside the gene matches: 0. The germline V gene has CDR1 MNHEY and CDR2 SMNVEV (reference sequence). The CDR3 here is CASSGTGGQPQHF. The DNA of the CDR3 is TGTGCCAGCAGTGGGACAGGGGGCCAGCCCCAGCATTTT.

The J gene is TRBJ2-1, the V gene TRBV7-2; maybe TRBD2 (5 bases). The germline V and J ends were trimmed by 2 bases and 0 bases, with 8 bases remaining between them. The germline gives CDR1 SGHTA, CDR2 FQGNSA. The CDR3 sequence is 15 residues long. As DNA, the CDR3 is TGTGCCAGCAGCTTACTCCGGGGCTCCTACAATGAGCAGTTCTTC. Its protein is CASSLLRGSYNEQFF.

Comments on this clone: It is unclear where the CDR3 begins or ends on the DNA, so no DNA is shown, and the CDR3 is as TCRdb lists it. The V gene is TRBV5-4, the J gene TRBJ2-1; the D call in the table, TRBD1, was not verified against the DNA. Germline lookup yields CDR1 SGHNT and CDR2 YYREEE (reference sequence). The CDR3 totals 15 residues, both ends included. CDR3 sequence reads: CASSFGTGSGPFPFF.

The chain recombines TRBV3-1 (or the pseudogene TRBV3-2) with TRBJ2-7, with TRBD2 matching over 7 bases. V gave up 3 bases and J gave up 3 bases; unmatched junction bases: 8. Germline V CDR1 and CDR2: LGHDT, YNNKEL (reference sequence). The CDR3 is made up of 15 amino acids. Written as DNA, the CDR3 is TGTGCCAGCAGCCAGGGAGGGCGGTTGAGCTACGAGCAGTACTTC. Amino acid sequence: CASSQGGRLSYEQYF.

The V and J genes are TRBV5-6 and TRBJ2-7; no definite D call. Germline CDR1 reads SGHDT; CDR2 reads YYEEEE. V lost 0 bases, J lost 3 bases, and 4 bases lay in between. The CDR3 sequence is 12 residues long. Here the CDR3 DNA reads TGTGCCAGCAGCTTGGACAACTACGAGCAGTACTTC. Residues: CASSLDNYEQYF.

This clone was detected only a few times. J is TRBJ1-1 and V is TRBV5-1; 8 bases align to TRBD1. Germline lookup yields CDR1 SGHRS and CDR2 YFSETQ. The V segment lost 4 bases and the J segment 1 base; nucleotides outside the gene matches: 6. CDR3 size: 15 residues. The CDR3 nucleotides read TGCGCCAGCAGCCTGTCCGGGACAGGGAACACTGAAGCTTTCTTT. This encodes CASSLSGTGNTEAFF.

The V and J genes are TRBV5-1 and TRBJ2-1; 7 bases are a match to TRBD2. CDR3 length equals 18 residues. Germline V gene lookup returns CDR1 SGHRS and CDR2 YFSETQ. V trimming: 7 bases; J trimming: 3 bases; junction bases outside the gene matches: 19. CDR3 residues: CASSLEGYSAGYYNEQFF. In DNA form, the CDR3 reads TGCGCCAGCTCACTGGAGGGTTATTCAGCGGGATACTACAATGAGCAGTTCTTC.